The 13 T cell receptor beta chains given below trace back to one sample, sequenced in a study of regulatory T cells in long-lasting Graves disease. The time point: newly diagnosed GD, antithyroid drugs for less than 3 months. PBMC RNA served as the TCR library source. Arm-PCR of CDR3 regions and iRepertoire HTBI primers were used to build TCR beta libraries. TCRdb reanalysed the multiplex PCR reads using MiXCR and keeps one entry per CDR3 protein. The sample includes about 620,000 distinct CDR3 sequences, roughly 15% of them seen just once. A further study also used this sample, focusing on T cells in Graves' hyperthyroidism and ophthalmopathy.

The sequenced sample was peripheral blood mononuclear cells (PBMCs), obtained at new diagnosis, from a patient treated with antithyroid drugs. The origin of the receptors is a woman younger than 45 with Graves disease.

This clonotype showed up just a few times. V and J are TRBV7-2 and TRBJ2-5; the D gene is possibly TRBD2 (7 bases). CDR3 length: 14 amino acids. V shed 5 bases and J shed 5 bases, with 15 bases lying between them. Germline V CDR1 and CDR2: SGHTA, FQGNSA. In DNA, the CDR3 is TGTGCCAGCAGCCTGGGGGGGGGGCGGGAGACCCAGTACTTC. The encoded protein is CASSLGGGRETQYF. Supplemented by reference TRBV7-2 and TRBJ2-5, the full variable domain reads GAGVSQSPSNKVTEKGKDVELRCDPISGHTALYWYRQSLGQGLEFLIYFQGNSAPDKSGLPSDRFSAERTGGSVSTLTIQRTQQEDSAVYLCASSLGGGRETQYFGPGTRLLVL.

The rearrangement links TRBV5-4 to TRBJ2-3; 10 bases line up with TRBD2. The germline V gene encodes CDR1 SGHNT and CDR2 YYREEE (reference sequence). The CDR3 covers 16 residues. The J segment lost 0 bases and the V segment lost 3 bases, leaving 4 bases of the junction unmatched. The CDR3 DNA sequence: TGTGCCAGCAGCTCGAGCGGGAGGGGGAGCACAGATACGCAGTATTTT. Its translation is CASSSSGRGSTDTQYF.

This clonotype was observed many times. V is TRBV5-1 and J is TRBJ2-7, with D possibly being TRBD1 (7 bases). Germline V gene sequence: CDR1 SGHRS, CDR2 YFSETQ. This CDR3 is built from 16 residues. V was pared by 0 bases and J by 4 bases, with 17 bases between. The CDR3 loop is CASSLGLGGDRYEQYF. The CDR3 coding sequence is TGCGCCAGCAGCTTGGGCTTAGGAGGGGACAGATACGAGCAGTACTTC.

The DNA for the CDR3 is TGTGCCACCAGCAGCGAGAGCAGGGGGTGGCAGCCCCAGCATTTT. This codes for CATSSESRGWQPQHF. The V and J genes are TRBV15 and TRBJ1-5, with 7 bases identical to TRBD1. Losses at the gene ends were 3 bases for V and 7 bases for J; bases not matched to a gene: 9. CDR3 size: 15 residues. Germline CDR1 LNHNV, CDR2 YYDKDF (reference sequence).

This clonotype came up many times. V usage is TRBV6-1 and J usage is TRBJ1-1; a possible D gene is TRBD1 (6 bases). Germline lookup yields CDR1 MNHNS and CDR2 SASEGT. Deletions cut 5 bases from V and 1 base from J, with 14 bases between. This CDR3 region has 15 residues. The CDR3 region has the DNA TGTGCCAGCAGTACGGGGGGCGGGGGGAACACTGAAGCTTTCTTT. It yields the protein CASSTGGGGNTEAFF.

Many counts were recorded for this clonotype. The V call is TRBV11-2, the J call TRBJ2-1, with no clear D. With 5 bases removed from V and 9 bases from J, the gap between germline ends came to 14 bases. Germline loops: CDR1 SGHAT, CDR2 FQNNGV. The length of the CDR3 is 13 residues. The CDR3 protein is CASSPLPTGEQFF. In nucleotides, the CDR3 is TGTGCCAGCAGCCCCCTCCCGACTGGTGAGCAGTTCTTC. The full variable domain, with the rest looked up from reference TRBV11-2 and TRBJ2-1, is EAGVAQSPRYKIIEKRQSVAFWCNPISGHATLYWYQQILGQGPKLLIQFQNNGVVDDSQLPKDRFSAERLKGVDSTLKIQPAKLEDSAVYLCASSPLPTGEQFFGPGTRLTVL.

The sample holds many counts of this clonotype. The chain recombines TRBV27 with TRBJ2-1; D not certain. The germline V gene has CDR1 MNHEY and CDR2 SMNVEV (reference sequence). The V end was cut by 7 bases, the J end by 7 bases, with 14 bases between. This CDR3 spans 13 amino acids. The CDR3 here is CASKEGVGNEQFF. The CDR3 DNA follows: TGTGCCAGCAAGGAAGGTGTAGGGAATGAGCAGTTCTTC.

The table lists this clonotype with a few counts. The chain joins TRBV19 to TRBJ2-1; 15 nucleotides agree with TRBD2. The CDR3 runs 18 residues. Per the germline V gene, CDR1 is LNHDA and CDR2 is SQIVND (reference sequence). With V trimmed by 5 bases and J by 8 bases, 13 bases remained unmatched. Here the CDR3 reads CASSSNSGTSGRRYEQFF. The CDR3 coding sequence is TGTGCCAGTAGTTCCAATTCCGGGACTAGCGGGAGGAGGTATGAGCAGTTCTTC.

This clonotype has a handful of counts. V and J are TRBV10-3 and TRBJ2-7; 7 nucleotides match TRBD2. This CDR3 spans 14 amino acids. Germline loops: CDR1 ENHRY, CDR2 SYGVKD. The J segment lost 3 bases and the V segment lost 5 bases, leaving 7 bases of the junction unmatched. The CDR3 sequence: CAISIEGRDYEQYF. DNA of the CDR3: TGTGCCATCAGTATAGAGGGGAGGGACTACGAGCAGTACTTC.

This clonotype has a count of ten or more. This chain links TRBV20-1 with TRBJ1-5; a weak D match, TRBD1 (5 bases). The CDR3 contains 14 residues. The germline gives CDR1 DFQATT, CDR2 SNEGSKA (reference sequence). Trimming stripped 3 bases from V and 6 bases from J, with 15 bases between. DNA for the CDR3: TGCAGTGCTAGGGACGCCTTAGGGGCTCAGCCCCAGCATTTT. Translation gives CSARDALGAQPQHF.

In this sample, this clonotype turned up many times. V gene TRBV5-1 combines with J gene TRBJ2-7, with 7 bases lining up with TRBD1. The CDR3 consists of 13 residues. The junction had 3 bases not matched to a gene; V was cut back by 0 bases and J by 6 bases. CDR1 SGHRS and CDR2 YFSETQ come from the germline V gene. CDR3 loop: CASSLDAGGEQYF. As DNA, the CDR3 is TGCGCCAGCAGCTTGGACGCAGGGGGCGAGCAGTACTTC.

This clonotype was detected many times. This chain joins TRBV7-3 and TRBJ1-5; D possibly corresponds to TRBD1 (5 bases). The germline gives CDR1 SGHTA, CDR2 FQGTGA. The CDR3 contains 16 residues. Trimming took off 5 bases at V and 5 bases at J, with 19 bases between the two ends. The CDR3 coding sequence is TGTGCCAGCAGCCATCTCCGTCCAGGGTATCATCAGCCCCAGCATTTT. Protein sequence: CASSHLRPGYHQPQHF.

CDR3 amino acids: CASINSDADNYGYTF. DNA of the CDR3: TGTGCCAGTATCAACTCGGACGCTGATAACTATGGCTACACCTTC. V and J are TRBV19 and TRBJ1-2; no reliable D call. Trimming pared 7 bases from V and 1 base from J, leaving 16 bases between. Germline V gives CDR1 LNHDA, CDR2 SQIVND (reference sequence). The CDR3 has 15 amino acids.